These T cell receptor beta chains were read from a single sample in a study of metastatic and nonmetastatic thyroid tumors. TCRdb reassembled clones from the PCR reads with MiXCR. The sample has tens of thousands of clones, less than 35% seen once. Sequencing input: blood. All receptors come from a male donor with papillary thyroid cancer or a benign thyroid nodule (not recorded which). Some clones in this sample may be carry-over from other donors' samples. The CDR3 runs from the conserved cysteine through the conserved F or W. A D gene is named only where the DNA matches it firmly. Expanded clones are given a class, and other clones once, few, many or no size at all.

V gene: TRBV15
D gene: NA
J gene: TRBJ1-5
clone size: many
CDR3 protein: CATSRDRVGGTRQDQPQHF
CDR3 DNA: TGTGCCACCAGCAGAGACCGTGTGGGTGGCACCAGGCAGGATCAGCCCCAGCATTTT

V gene: TRBV3-1
D gene: NA
J gene: TRBJ1-1
clone size: many
CDR3 protein: CASSQLQNTEAFF
CDR3 DNA: TGTGCCAGCAGCCAACTACAGAACACTGAAGCTTTCTTT

V gene: TRBV5-1
D gene: TRBD1
J gene: TRBJ1-3
clone size: NA
CDR3 protein: CASSPTGAGNTIYF
CDR3 DNA: TGCGCCAGCAGCCCGACAGGGGCCGGAAACACCATATATTTT

V gene: TRBV12-3/TRBV12-4
D gene: NA
J gene: TRBJ2-3
clone size: few
CDR3 protein: CASSLGLASTDTQYF
CDR3 DNA: TGTGCCAGCAGTTTAGGACTGGCTAGCACAGATACGCAGTATTTT

V gene: TRBV12-3/TRBV12-4
D gene: NA
J gene: TRBJ1-2
clone size: medium-sized
CDR3 protein: CASSQLGAGYTF
CDR3 DNA: TGTGCCAGCAGCCAATTGGGGGCCGGCTACACCTTC

V gene: TRBV7-2
D gene: TRBD2
J gene: TRBJ2-1
clone size: many
CDR3 protein: CASSLGLGTRIQPNNEQFF
CDR3 DNA: TGTGCCAGCAGCTTAGGGTTGGGGACTAGAATACAGCCAAACAATGAGCAGTTCTTC

V gene: TRBV11-3
D gene: NA
J gene: TRBJ1-6
clone size: NA
CDR3 protein: CASSVSGCALHF
CDR3 DNA: TGTGCCAGCAGTGTATCGGGATGTGCCCTCCACTTT

V gene: TRBV6-1
D gene: TRBD1
J gene: TRBJ2-1
clone size: few
CDR3 protein: CASTQRDRGSYNEQFF
CDR3 DNA: TGTGCCAGCACCCAAAGGGACAGGGGATCCTACAATGAGCAGTTCTTC

V gene: TRBV5-1
D gene: NA
J gene: TRBJ1-2
clone size: NA
CDR3 protein: CASSLAERGYGYTF
CDR3 DNA: TGCGCCAGCAGCTTGGCCGAAAGGGGCTATGGCTACACCTTC

V gene: TRBV6-1
D gene: TRBD1
J gene: TRBJ2-2
clone size: many
CDR3 protein: CASSPPGQAAGELFF
CDR3 DNA: TGTGCCAGCAGTCCGCCGGGACAGGCGGCCGGGGAGCTGTTTTTT

V gene: TRBV9
D gene: TRBD1
J gene: TRBJ2-1
clone size: many
CDR3 protein: CASSPRGDRVYNEQFF
CDR3 DNA: TGTGCCAGCAGCCCTCGCGGGGACAGGGTCTACAATGAGCAGTTCTTC

V gene: TRBV7-3
D gene: TRBD2
J gene: TRBJ2-3
clone size: NA
CDR3 protein: CASSLNLAGEDTQYF
CDR3 DNA: TGTGCCAGCAGCTTAAATCTAGCGGGAGAAGATACGCAGTATTTT

V gene: TRBV7-3
D gene: NA
J gene: TRBJ2-1
clone size: NA
CDR3 protein: CASRLSGNHNEKFF
CDR3 DNA: TGTGCCAGCAGATTAAGTGGCAACCACAATGAGAAGTTCTTC

V gene: TRBV30
D gene: NA
J gene: TRBJ1-1
clone size: many
CDR3 protein: CAWGVAEAFF
CDR3 DNA: TGTGCCTGGGGTGTAGCTGAAGCTTTCTTT

V gene: TRBV28
D gene: NA
J gene: TRBJ1-5
clone size: many
CDR3 protein: CASRIQWDQPQHF
CDR3 DNA: TGTGCCAGCAGGATCCAGTGGGATCAGCCCCAGCATTTT

V gene: TRBV6-4
D gene: NA
J gene: TRBJ1-4
clone size: many
CDR3 protein: CASSDSNEKLFF
CDR3 DNA: TGTGCCAGCTCTGACAGTAATGAAAAACTGTTTTTT

V gene: TRBV4-1
D gene: NA
J gene: TRBJ2-2
clone size: NA
CDR3 protein: CASSQGLCEEFTGELFF
CDR3 DNA: TGCGCCAGCAGCCAAGGCTTATGTGAGGAGTTCACCGGGGAGCTGTTTTTT

V gene: TRBV18
D gene: NA
J gene: TRBJ1-2
clone size: many
CDR3 protein: CASSPPGGDLANYGYTF
CDR3 DNA: TGTGCCAGCTCACCTCCCGGCGGGGACTTAGCTAACTATGGCTACACCTTC

V gene: TRBV3-1
D gene: TRBD2
J gene: TRBJ2-7
clone size: many
CDR3 protein: CASSQQREGYEQYF
CDR3 DNA: TGTGCCAGCAGCCAGCAGCGGGAGGGCTACGAGCAGTACTTC

V gene: TRBV7-3
D gene: TRBD2
J gene: TRBJ2-2
clone size: few
CDR3 protein: CASSLSFLAGGTTGELFF
CDR3 DNA: TGTGCCAGCAGCTTATCGTTTCTAGCGGGAGGGACCACCGGGGAGCTGTTTTTT

V gene: TRBV11-2
D gene: NA
J gene: TRBJ2-1
clone size: NA
CDR3 protein: CASTYPTGRSYNEQFF
CDR3 DNA: TGTGCCAGCACCTACCCGACAGGTAGGTCCTACAATGAGCAGTTCTTC

V gene: TRBV19
D gene: TRBD1
J gene: TRBJ2-1
clone size: many
CDR3 protein: CASSITGGPSNEQFF
CDR3 DNA: TGTGCCAGTAGTATAACAGGGGGTCCTTCCAATGAGCAGTTCTTC

V gene: TRBV15
D gene: TRBD1
J gene: TRBJ1-2
clone size: many
CDR3 protein: CATSRGDRGSGYTF
CDR3 DNA: TGTGCCACCAGCAGAGGGGACAGGGGGTCTGGCTACACCTTC

V gene: TRBV25-1
D gene: NA
J gene: TRBJ1-5
clone size: NA
CDR3 protein: CASSDRSNQTQHF
CDR3 DNA: TGTGCCAGCAGTGATCGGAGCAATCAGACTCAGCATTTT

V gene: TRBV3-1
D gene: TRBD1
J gene: TRBJ1-1
clone size: many
CDR3 protein: CASSQQGGQVEAFF
CDR3 DNA: TGTGCCAGCAGCCAACAAGGTGGACAGGTTGAAGCTTTCTTT

V gene: TRBV30
D gene: NA
J gene: TRBJ1-3
clone size: NA
CDR3 protein: CAWRGVLLSGNTIYF
CDR3 DNA: TGTGCCTGGAGGGGGGTTCTCCTCTCTGGAAACACCATATATTTT

V gene: TRBV18
D gene: TRBD2
J gene: TRBJ2-3
clone size: NA
CDR3 protein: CASSPTSGRRGTDTQYF
CDR3 DNA: TGTGCCAGCTCACCAACTAGCGGGAGACGCGGCACAGATACGCAGTATTTT

V gene: TRBV19
D gene: NA
J gene: TRBJ2-7
clone size: NA
CDR3 protein: CASSIAGYGTYEQYF
CDR3 DNA: TGTGCCAGTAGTATTGCAGGGTACGGGACCTACGAGCAGTACTTC

V gene: TRBV6-5
D gene: NA
J gene: TRBJ2-3
clone size: many
CDR3 protein: CASSYSGRFTDTQYF
CDR3 DNA: TGTGCCAGCAGTTACTCGGGGAGATTCACAGATACGCAGTATTTT

V gene: TRBV20-1
D gene: NA
J gene: TRBJ2-1
clone size: NA
CDR3 protein: CSAIPQGEQFF
CDR3 DNA: TGCAGTGCTATTCCGCAGGGAGAGCAGTTCTTC

V gene: TRBV2
D gene: NA
J gene: TRBJ2-3
clone size: few
CDR3 protein: CASRAAEGTDTQYF
CDR3 DNA: TGTGCCAGCAGAGCGGCAGAAGGCACAGATACGCAGTATTTT

V gene: TRBV20-1
D gene: NA
J gene: TRBJ1-4
clone size: many
CDR3 protein: CSARVATGGEKLFF
CDR3 DNA: TGCAGTGCTAGAGTGGCCACCGGGGGTGAAAAACTGTTTTTT

V gene: TRBV3-1
D gene: TRBD1
J gene: TRBJ2-5
clone size: many
CDR3 protein: CASSTNRGSVGETQYF
CDR3 DNA: TGTGCCAGCAGCACGAACAGGGGATCGGTTGGAGAGACCCAGTACTTC

V gene: TRBV27
D gene: NA
J gene: TRBJ1-2
clone size: medium-sized
CDR3 protein: CASSFSGTYGYTF
CDR3 DNA: TGTGCCAGCAGTTTTTCCGGGACCTATGGCTACACCTTC

V gene: TRBV4-1
D gene: NA
J gene: TRBJ1-4
clone size: many
CDR3 protein: CASSQTHGKLFF
CDR3 DNA: TGCGCCAGCAGCCAGACGCACGGAAAACTGTTTTTT

V gene: TRBV27
D gene: NA
J gene: TRBJ2-7
clone size: NA
CDR3 protein: CASSFRGSYKHYF
CDR3 DNA: TGTGCCAGCAGTTTCCGGGGCTCCTACAAGCATTACTTC

V gene: TRBV6-2/TRBV6-3
D gene: NA
J gene: TRBJ1-2
clone size: few
CDR3 protein: CASSFRGQANYGYTF
CDR3 DNA: TGTGCCAGCAGTTTCCGGGGCCAGGCTAACTATGGCTACACCTTC

V gene: TRBV7-6
D gene: TRBD2
J gene: TRBJ2-7
clone size: NA
CDR3 protein: CASSPLAGVYEQYF
CDR3 DNA: TGTGCCAGCAGCCCATTAGCGGGAGTCTACGAGCAGTACTTC

V gene: TRBV19
D gene: NA
J gene: TRBJ1-1
clone size: NA
CDR3 protein: CASSDGRRNEAFF
CDR3 DNA: TGTGCCAGTAGTGACGGGCGACGAAATGAAGCTTTCTTT

V gene: TRBV3-1
D gene: TRBD2
J gene: TRBJ2-5
clone size: NA
CDR3 protein: CASSQESSGWEETQYF
CDR3 DNA: TGTGCCAGCAGCCAAGAGTCTAGCGGGTGGGAAGAGACCCAGTACTTC

V gene: TRBV6-1
D gene: TRBD1
J gene: TRBJ2-2
clone size: NA
CDR3 protein: CASSCRDRVLELFF
CDR3 DNA: TGTGCCAGCAGTTGCCGGGACAGGGTCTTGGAGCTGTTTTTT

V gene: TRBV20-1
D gene: TRBD2
J gene: TRBJ2-5
clone size: many
CDR3 protein: CSAGSGGPTETQYF
CDR3 DNA: TGCAGTGCGGGGAGCGGGGGTCCGACCGAGACCCAGTACTTC

V gene: TRBV6-1
D gene: NA
J gene: TRBJ2-7
clone size: NA
CDR3 protein: CASSDNSSEQYF
CDR3 DNA: TGTGCCAGCTCCGACAACTCCTCCGAGCAGTACTTC

V gene: TRBV20-1
D gene: NA
J gene: TRBJ1-1
clone size: NA
CDR3 protein: CSASDQNTEAFF
CDR3 DNA: TGCAGTGCTAGCGACCAGAACACTGAAGCTTTCTTT

V gene: TRBV27
D gene: NA
J gene: TRBJ1-2
clone size: NA
CDR3 protein: CASSSPSAGELRYTF
CDR3 DNA: TGTGCCAGTAGTTCCCCCTCCGCAGGGGAGCTTCGCTACACCTTC

V gene: TRBV6-1
D gene: NA
J gene: TRBJ1-5
clone size: few
CDR3 protein: CASGIPDGYRPQHF
CDR3 DNA: TGTGCCAGCGGTATCCCTGACGGTTATCGTCCCCAGCATTTT

V gene: TRBV6-2/TRBV6-3
D gene: NA
J gene: TRBJ2-3
clone size: few
CDR3 protein: CASSSTGSYTQYF
CDR3 DNA: TGTGCCAGCAGTTCCACAGGCTCATATACGCAGTATTTT

V gene: TRBV6-1
D gene: NA
J gene: TRBJ1-1
clone size: NA
CDR3 protein: CASRGTGRGAEAFF
CDR3 DNA: TGTGCCAGCAGGGGGACGGGGCGGGGAGCTGAAGCTTTCTTT